The clone carrying this T cell receptor beta chain was detected once. The protocol was immunoSEQ multiplex PCR, while the TCRdb copy is restricted to in-frame clones and leaves out a portion. The sample holds over 100,000 clones, around 93% seen once. The data are from a study of OX40 agonist ivuxolimab in advanced cancers. For the study at large: Treatment received earlier with anti-PD-1, anti-PD-L1 or anti-CTLA-4 agents was allowed, and under 50% had some.

The length of the CDR3 is 18 residues. The V gene lost 1 base and the J gene lost 1 base, with 19 bases spanning the gap. The V gene's germline CDR1 is LGHNA and CDR2 YSLEER. This receptor was obtained from an adult with an advanced solid tumor such as melanoma, head and neck, liver or kidney cancer. Source: CD4+ or CD8+ T cells sorted from blood, taken in a trial of the OX40 agonist ivuxolimab. V is TRBV4-3 and J is TRBJ1-1; D perhaps matches TRBD1 (6 bases). The CDR3: CASSQAVRGRDGNTEAFF. The CDR3 region has the DNA TGCGCCAGCAGCCAAGCGGTCAGGGGCCGGGATGGGAACACTGAAGCTTTCTTT.